The present T cell receptor (beta chain) was sequenced within a study of blood T cells in healthy people across ages. Primed by a sample-barcoded 5' primer and a J-beta primer mix, a second PCR proceeded for about 6 to 11 cycles. A template-switch adaptor with 12 random nucleotides tagged each cDNA molecule. TCRdb reanalysed the 5' RACE reads using MiXCR and keeps one entry per CDR3 protein. The sample has over 950,000 distinct CDR3 sequences, roughly 51% seen once. The CDR3 totals 16 residues. With 0 bases removed from V and 0 bases from J, the gap between germline ends came to 12 bases. CDR1 MGHRA and CDR2 YSYEKL come from the germline V gene.

This chain connects TRBV4-1 to TRBJ2-7; TRBD1 or TRBD2 may be the D gene (6 bases each). This sequence was found in a woman in her sixties or seventies in good health. The sample was blood. CDR3 residues: CASSQDEGGSSYEQYF. In nucleotides, the CDR3 is TGCGCCAGCAGCCAAGATGAGGGGGGCAGCTCCTACGAGCAGTACTTC.